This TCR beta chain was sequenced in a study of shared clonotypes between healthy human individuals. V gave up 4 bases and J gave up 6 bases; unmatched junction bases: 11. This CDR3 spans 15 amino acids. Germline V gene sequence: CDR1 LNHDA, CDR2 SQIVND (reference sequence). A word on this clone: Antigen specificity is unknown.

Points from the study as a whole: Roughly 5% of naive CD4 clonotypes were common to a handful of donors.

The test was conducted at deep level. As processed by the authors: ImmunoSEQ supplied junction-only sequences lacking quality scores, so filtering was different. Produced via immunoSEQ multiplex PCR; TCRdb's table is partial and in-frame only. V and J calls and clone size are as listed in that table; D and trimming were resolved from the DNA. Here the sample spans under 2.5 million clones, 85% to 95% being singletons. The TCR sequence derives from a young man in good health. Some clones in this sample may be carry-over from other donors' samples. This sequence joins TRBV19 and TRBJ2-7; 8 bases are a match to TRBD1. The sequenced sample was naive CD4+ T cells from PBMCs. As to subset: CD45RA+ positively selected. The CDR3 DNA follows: TGTGCCAGTAGTACAAGGACAGGGAATATGCTCGAGCAGTACTTC. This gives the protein CASSTRTGNMLEQYF.